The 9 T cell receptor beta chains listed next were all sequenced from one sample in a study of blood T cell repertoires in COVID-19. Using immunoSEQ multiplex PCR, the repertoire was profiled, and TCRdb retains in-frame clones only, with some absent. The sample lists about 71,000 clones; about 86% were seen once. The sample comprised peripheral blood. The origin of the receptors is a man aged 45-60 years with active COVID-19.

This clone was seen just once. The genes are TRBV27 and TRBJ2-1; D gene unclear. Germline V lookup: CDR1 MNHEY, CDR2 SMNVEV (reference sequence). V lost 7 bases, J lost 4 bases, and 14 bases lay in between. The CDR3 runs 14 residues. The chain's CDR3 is CASTPVGTYNEQFF. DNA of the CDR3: TGTGCCAGCACCCCGGTGGGCACATACAATGAGCAGTTCTTC.

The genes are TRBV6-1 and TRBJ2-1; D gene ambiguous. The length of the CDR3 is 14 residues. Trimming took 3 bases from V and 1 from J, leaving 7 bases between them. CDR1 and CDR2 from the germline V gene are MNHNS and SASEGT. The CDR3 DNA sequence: TGTGCCAGCAGTGACAGATTGTCCTACAATGAGCAGTTCTTC. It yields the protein CASSDRLSYNEQFF.

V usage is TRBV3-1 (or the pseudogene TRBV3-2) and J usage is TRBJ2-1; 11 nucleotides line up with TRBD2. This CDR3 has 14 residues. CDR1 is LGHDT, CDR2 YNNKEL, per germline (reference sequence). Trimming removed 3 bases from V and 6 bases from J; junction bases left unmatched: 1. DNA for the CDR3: TGTGCCAGCAGCCATAGCGGGAGGGTCAATGAGCAGTTCTTC. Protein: CASSHSGRVNEQFF.

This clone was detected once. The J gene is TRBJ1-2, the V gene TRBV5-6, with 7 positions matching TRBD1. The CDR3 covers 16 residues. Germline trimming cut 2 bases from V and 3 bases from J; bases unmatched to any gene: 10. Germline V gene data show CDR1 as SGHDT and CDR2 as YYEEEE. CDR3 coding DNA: TGTGCCAGCAGCTTTAAAACAGGGGAAGTTCACTATGGCTACACCTTC. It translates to CASSFKTGEVHYGYTF.

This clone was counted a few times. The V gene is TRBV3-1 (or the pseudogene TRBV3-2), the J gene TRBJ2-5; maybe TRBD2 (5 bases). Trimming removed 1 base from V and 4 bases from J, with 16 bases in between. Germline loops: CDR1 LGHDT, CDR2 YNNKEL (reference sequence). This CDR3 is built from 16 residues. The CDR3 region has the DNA TGTGCCAGCAGCCAAGGCGGCGGACTCAGCGGAGAGACCCAGTACTTC. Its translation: CASSQGGGLSGETQYF.

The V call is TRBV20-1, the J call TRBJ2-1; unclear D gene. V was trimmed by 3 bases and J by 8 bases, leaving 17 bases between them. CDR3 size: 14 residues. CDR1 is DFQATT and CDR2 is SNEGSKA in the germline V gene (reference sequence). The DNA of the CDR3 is TGCAGTGCTAGTCCCTCCCCCAATGGCTATGAGCAGTTCTTC. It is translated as CSASPSPNGYEQFF.

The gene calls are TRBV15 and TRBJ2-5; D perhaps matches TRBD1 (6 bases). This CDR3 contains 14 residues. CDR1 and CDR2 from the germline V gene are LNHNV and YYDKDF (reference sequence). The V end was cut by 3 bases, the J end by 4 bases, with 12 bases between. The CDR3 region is CATSSRGSGETQYF. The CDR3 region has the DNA TGTGCCACCAGCAGCAGGGGTTCCGGAGAGACCCAGTACTTC. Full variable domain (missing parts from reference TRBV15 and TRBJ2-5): DAMVIQNPRYQVTQFGKPVTLSCSQTLNHNVMYWYQQKSSQAPKLLFHYYDKDFNNEADTPDNFQSRRPNTSFCFLDIRSPGLGDTAMYLCATSSRGSGETQYFGPGTRLLVL.

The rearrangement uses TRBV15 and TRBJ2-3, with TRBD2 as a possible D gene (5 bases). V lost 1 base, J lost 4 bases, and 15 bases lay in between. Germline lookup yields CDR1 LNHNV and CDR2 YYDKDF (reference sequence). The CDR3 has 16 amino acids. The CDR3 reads CATSRASRGAPDTQYF. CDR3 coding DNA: TGTGCCACCAGCAGAGCCTCTCGGGGTGCACCAGATACGCAGTATTTT.

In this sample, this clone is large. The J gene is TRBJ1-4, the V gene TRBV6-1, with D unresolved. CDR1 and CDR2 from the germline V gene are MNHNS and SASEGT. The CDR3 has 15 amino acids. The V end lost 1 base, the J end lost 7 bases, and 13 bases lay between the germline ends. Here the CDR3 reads CASSEGSGAAEKLFF. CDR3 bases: TGTGCCAGCAGTGAAGGGTCGGGAGCGGCTGAAAAACTGTTTTTT.